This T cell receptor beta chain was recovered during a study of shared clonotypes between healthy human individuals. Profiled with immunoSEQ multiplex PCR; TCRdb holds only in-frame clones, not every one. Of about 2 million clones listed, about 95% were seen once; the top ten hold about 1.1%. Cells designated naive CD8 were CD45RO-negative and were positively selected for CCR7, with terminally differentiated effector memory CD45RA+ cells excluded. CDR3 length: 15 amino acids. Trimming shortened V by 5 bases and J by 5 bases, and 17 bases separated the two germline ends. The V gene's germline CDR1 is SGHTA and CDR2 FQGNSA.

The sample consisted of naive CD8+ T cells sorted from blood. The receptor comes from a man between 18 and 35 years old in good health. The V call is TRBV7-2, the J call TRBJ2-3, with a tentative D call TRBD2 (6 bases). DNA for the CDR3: TGTGCCAGCAGCCCGGGGGTAGGACAACTAGATACGCAGTATTTT. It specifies CASSPGVGQLDTQYF.